The 28 T cell receptor beta chains presented below share a single source sample, sequenced in a study of T cell changes during pregnancy in multiple sclerosis. Sequenced by immunoSEQ multiplex PCR; TCRdb stores in-frame clones only, minus some. The table includes about 17,000 clones, roughly 81% detected once. Sequencing was performed on CD8+ T cells from peripheral blood mononuclear cells, taken in the second trimester of pregnancy. These receptors were obtained from a female donor in good health, enrolled as a control in a pregnancy study.

This chain links TRBV10-3 with TRBJ2-7, with 7 bases identical to TRBD1. The CDR3 has 15 amino acids. In germline, CDR1 is ENHRY, CDR2 SYGVKD. V was clipped by 5 bases and J by 2 bases; unmatched bases: 9. CDR3 sequence: CAISTFRDSPYEQYF. The CDR3 DNA sequence: TGTGCCATCAGTACATTTAGGGACAGCCCCTACGAGCAGTACTTC.

The rearrangement joins TRBV7-9 to TRBJ2-1, with 7 nucleotides matching TRBD2. From germline, CDR1 is SEHNR and CDR2 FQNEAQ (reference sequence). J lost 7 bases, V lost 1 base, and 1 base had no gene match. The CDR3 extends over 13 amino acids. In nucleotides, the CDR3 is TGTGCCAGCAGCTTAGACGGGGGGAATGAGCAGTTCTTC. Translating gives CASSLDGGNEQFF.

CDR3: CASSQDRVGHSGNTIYF. The CDR3 DNA is TGTGCCAGCAGCCAAGATCGTGTTGGTCACTCGGGAAACACCATATATTTT. V and J are TRBV14 and TRBJ1-3; no clear D. The V gene's germline CDR1 is SGHDN and CDR2 FVKESK. V gave up 0 bases and J gave up 4 bases, with 16 bases separating them. The CDR3 has 17 residues.

The gene calls are TRBV10-3 and TRBJ1-1, with TRBD1 matching 8 bases. CDR3 length: 11 residues. Losses at the gene ends were 10 bases for V and 14 bases for J; bases not matched to a gene: 12. CDR1 and CDR2 (germline): ENHRY, SYGVKD. The CDR3 DNA is TGTGCCACCCGAGAGGACAGGGACTGGTTCTTT. It specifies CATREDRDWFF.

The rearrangement joins TRBV19 to TRBJ2-7, with D possibly matching TRBD1 (5 bases). The CDR3 consists of 13 residues. Trimming pared 3 bases from V and 2 bases from J, leaving 8 bases between. Germline V gene sequence: CDR1 LNHDA, CDR2 SQIVND (reference sequence). The CDR3 coding sequence is TGTGCCAGTAGTATGACCAGGGCCTACGAGCAGTACTTC. It encodes CASSMTRAYEQYF.

The chain couples TRBV7-9 to TRBJ1-3; TRBD1 matches 9 bases. The germline V gene encodes CDR1 SEHNR and CDR2 FQNEAQ (reference sequence). The trim removed 5 bases at V and 3 bases at J, leaving 2 bases unmatched. The CDR3 consists of 14 residues. In DNA, the CDR3 is TGTGCCAGCAGCCCGGGACAGGGTGGAAACACCATATATTTT. Translation: CASSPGQGGNTIYF.

V gene TRBV10-3 combines with J gene TRBJ1-1; no firm D call. The germline gives CDR1 ENHRY, CDR2 SYGVKD. This CDR3 has 11 amino acids. Trimming removed 4 bases at V and 12 bases at J, with 12 bases between. The CDR3 sequence: CAISAPGGTFF. CDR3 bases: TGTGCCATCAGTGCCCCGGGAGGGACTTTCTTT.

This clone appeared once. This rearrangement joins TRBV4-3 to TRBJ2-3, with TRBD2 identical over 7 bases. Per germline, CDR1 LGHNA and CDR2 YSLEER. This CDR3 is built from 17 residues. Trimming at V came to 0 bases and at J to 0 bases, leaving 6 bases not matched to a gene. CDR3 sequence reads: CASSQDIYGGSTDTQYF. The CDR3 nucleotides read TGCGCCAGCAGCCAAGATATATACGGGGGGAGCACAGATACGCAGTATTTT.

The chain uses TRBV5-1 and TRBJ2-3; a possible D gene is TRBD2 (6 bases). CDR1 is SGHRS, CDR2 YFSETQ, per germline. V was clipped by 2 bases and J by 0 bases, with 19 bases between them. The CDR3 length is 18 residues. CDR3 coding DNA: TGCGCCAGCAGCTTCCGGGACTTGCGGCTCCTAAGCACAGATACGCAGTATTTT. Amino acids: CASSFRDLRLLSTDTQYF.

CDR3 amino acids: CASSLIEAGGQETQYF. The CDR3 DNA reads TGTGCCAGCAGCTTGATCGAGGCGGGGGGCCAAGAGACCCAGTACTTC. This sequence joins TRBV7-9 and TRBJ2-5; 8 nucleotides align to TRBD2. Germline CDR1 reads SEHNR; CDR2 reads FQNEAQ (reference sequence). With 3 bases clipped from V and 1 base from J, the junction kept 7 bases outside the gene matches. There are 16 residues in the CDR3.

The rearrangement links TRBV7-3 to TRBJ2-3; D is uncertain. Trimming stripped 5 bases from V and 1 base from J, with 13 bases between. CDR3 length: 15 amino acids. Germline V gene lookup returns CDR1 SGHTA and CDR2 FQGTGA. The CDR3 protein is CASSPLGLGTDTQYF. In DNA form, the CDR3 reads TGTGCCAGCAGCCCCCTGGGCTTGGGCACAGATACGCAGTATTTT. Full variable domain (outside the CDR3, taken from reference TRBV7-3 and TRBJ2-3): GAGVSQTPSNKVTEKGKYVELRCDPISGHTALYWYRQSLGQGPEFLIYFQGTGAADDSGLPNDRFFAVRPEGSVSTLKIQRTERGDSAVYLCASSPLGLGTDTQYFGPGTRLTVL.

This clone occurred once. The rearrangement uses TRBV11-2 and TRBJ1-2; the match to TRBD1 covers 11 bases. From germline, CDR1 is SGHAT and CDR2 FQNNGV. The CDR3 has 12 residues. Trimming took 8 bases from V and 8 from J; bases not matched to a gene: 4. The CDR3 protein is CASGTGGRGYTF. The CDR3 coding sequence is TGTGCCAGCGGGACAGGGGGAAGGGGCTACACCTTC.

The genes are TRBV30 and TRBJ1-1; no clear D gene. Germline V gives CDR1 GTSNPN, CDR2 SVGIG (reference sequence). The CDR3 has 13 residues. V lost 5 bases and J lost 4, with 14 bases in between. The CDR3 here is CAWVAGRSTEAFF. CDR3 nucleotides: TGTGCCTGGGTAGCGGGAAGGAGCACTGAAGCTTTCTTT. The full variable domain, completed using reference TRBV30 and TRBJ1-1, is SQTIHQWPATLVQPVGSPLSLECTVEGTSNPNLYWYRQAAGRGLQLLFYSVGIGQISSEVPQNLSASRPQDRQFILSSKKLLLSDSGFYLCAWVAGRSTEAFFGQGTRLTVV.

This clone has just one count. V and J are TRBV6-6 and TRBJ1-1; TRBD1 aligns across 7 bases. In germline, CDR1 is MNHNY, CDR2 SVGAGI (reference sequence). This CDR3 is built from 14 residues. The trim removed 6 bases at V and 3 bases at J, leaving 7 bases unmatched. The CDR3 region has the DNA TGTGCCAGCAGCCCGACAGGGATGGACACTGAAGCTTTCTTT. This sequence encodes CASSPTGMDTEAFF.

This clone is a singleton in its sample. This chain uses TRBV4-3 with TRBJ1-1, with 7 bases identical to TRBD1. Trimming removed 2 bases from V and 0 bases from J; junction bases left unmatched: 9. This CDR3 comprises 17 residues. CDR1 and CDR2 (germline): LGHNA, YSLEER. The DNA for the CDR3 is TGCGCCAGCAGCCAAAAGATGACAGGGTATATGAACACTGAAGCTTTCTTT. This codes for CASSQKMTGYMNTEAFF.

The CDR3 is CASSQSGGNEQFF. The CDR3 DNA sequence: TGTGCCAGCAGCCAATCCGGGGGGAATGAGCAGTTCTTC. The rearrangement links TRBV13 to TRBJ2-1; TRBD2 matches 7 bases. The V gene's germline CDR1 is PRHDT and CDR2 FYEKMQ (reference sequence). V was pared by 5 bases and J by 7 bases, with 5 bases of the junction left unmatched. The CDR3 loop spans 13 amino acids.

The gene calls are TRBV7-8 and TRBJ1-1; 9 nucleotides match TRBD1. This CDR3 region has 17 residues. Germline-derived CDR1 and CDR2 are SGHVS and FQNEAQ. J lost 6 bases, V lost 5 bases, and 16 bases had no gene match. CDR3 in DNA: TGTGCCAGCAGCACAAGGACAGGGGCCACCGGTTCCCCTGAAGCTTTCTTT. This codes for CASSTRTGATGSPEAFF. Variable domain in full (rest from reference TRBV7-8 and TRBJ1-1): GAGVSQSPRYKVAKRGQDVALRCDPISGHVSLFWYQQALGQGPEFLTYFQNEAQLDKSGLPSDRFFAERPEGSVSTLKIQRTQQEDSAVYLCASSTRTGATGSPEAFFGQGTRLTVV.

The chain employs TRBV19 and TRBJ2-1; 13 nucleotides align to TRBD2. V lost 5 bases, J lost 4 bases, and 2 bases stayed unmatched. The CDR3 totals 15 residues. Germline V gives CDR1 LNHDA, CDR2 SQIVND (reference sequence). The CDR3, as DNA: TGTGCCAGTAGTCGGACTAGCGGGGGATACAATGAGCAGTTCTTC. Translated: CASSRTSGGYNEQFF.

This clone showed up just a few times. The chain has TRBV2 and TRBJ1-6; possible D gene TRBD1, 5 bases. Trimming pared 2 bases from V and 7 bases from J, leaving 9 bases between. There are 14 residues in the CDR3. In germline, CDR1 is SNHLY, CDR2 FYNNEI. The CDR3 reads CASSETGPNSPLHF. The CDR3 nucleotides read TGTGCCAGCAGTGAAACAGGCCCCAATTCACCCCTCCACTTT. Based on the CDR3 plus reference TRBV2 and TRBJ1-6, the full variable domain is EPEVTQTPSHQVTQMGQEVILRCVPISNHLYFYWYRQILGQKVEFLVSFYNNEISEKSEIFDDQFSVERPDGSNFTLKIRSTKLEDSAMYFCASSETGPNSPLHFGNGTRLTVT.

The J gene is TRBJ2-7, the V gene TRBV5-6, with no clear D. The CDR3 length is 13 residues. Germline V gene data show CDR1 as SGHDT and CDR2 as YYEEEE. V lost 2 bases to trimming and J lost 3 bases, with 9 bases between them. The CDR3: CASSFGRFYEQYF. CDR3 bases: TGTGCCAGCAGCTTTGGGCGTTTCTACGAGCAGTACTTC.

This chain joins TRBV28 and TRBJ1-1; TRBD1 might be the D (6 bases). Looked up from germline, CDR1 is MDHEN and CDR2 is SYDVKM. With 3 bases removed from V and 8 bases from J, the gap between germline ends came to 7 bases. CDR3 length equals 11 residues. The DNA of the CDR3 is TGTGCCAGCAGTTTCGGGACAGAAGCTTTCTTT. This translates into CASSFGTEAFF.

This chain uses TRBV4-3 with TRBJ1-4; D is perhaps TRBD1 (5 bases). Trimming cost V 0 bases and J 8 bases, with 16 bases left between them. Germline CDR1 LGHNA, CDR2 YSLEER. The CDR3 extends over 16 amino acids. The CDR3 nucleotides are TGCGCCAGCAGCCAAGAAACTCATCCCAAGGGGGAAAAACTGTTTTTT. It is translated as CASSQETHPKGEKLFF.

The chain is built from TRBV9 and TRBJ2-3; 7 bases match TRBD2. Germline V gene sequence: CDR1 SGDLS, CDR2 YYNGEE. The V gene end was trimmed by 0 bases and the J gene end by 2 bases; junction bases not matched to a gene: 6. The CDR3 has 16 amino acids. CDR3 DNA: TGTGCCAGCAGCGTAGGGGGGGGGACTACCACAGATACGCAGTATTTT. Translated, it gives CASSVGGGTTTDTQYF.

The chain couples TRBV19 to TRBJ1-1; the match to TRBD1 covers 10 bases. The germline gives CDR1 LNHDA, CDR2 SQIVND (reference sequence). The CDR3 totals 15 residues. V gave up 1 base and J gave up 5 bases; unmatched junction bases: 4. The CDR3 is CASSIAGDRGTEAFF. The CDR3 bases are TGTGCCAGTAGTATAGCGGGGGACAGGGGAACTGAAGCTTTCTTT.

This clone was observed a few times. This sequence joins TRBV19 and TRBJ1-1, with 9 bases lining up with TRBD1. CDR1 is LNHDA, CDR2 SQIVND, per germline (reference sequence). The length of the CDR3 is 15 residues. Trimming at V came to 5 bases and at J to 1 base, leaving 5 bases not matched to a gene. Here the CDR3 DNA reads TGTGCCAGTAGTCTCACAGGGGGCGCGAACACTGAAGCTTTCTTT. Translated: CASSLTGGANTEAFF.

The chain combines TRBV5-8 with TRBJ1-5; D is possibly TRBD1 (6 bases). The V end was cut by 3 bases, the J end by 3 bases, with 16 bases between. CDR1 SGHTS and CDR2 YDEGEE come from the germline V gene. The CDR3 sequence is 16 residues long. The CDR3 reads CASSSTGIWTNQPQHF. In nucleotides, the CDR3 is TGTGCCAGCAGCTCTACAGGGATTTGGACCAATCAGCCCCAGCATTTT. The entire variable domain, with the rest obtained from reference TRBV5-8 and TRBJ1-5, is as follows: EAGVTQSPTHLIKTRGQQATLRCSPISGHTSVYWYQQALGLGLQFLLWYDEGEERNRGNFPPRFSGRQFPNYSSELNVNALELEDSALYLCASSSTGIWTNQPQHFGDGTRLSIL.

The chain employs TRBV19 and TRBJ1-5, with a possible D match to TRBD1 (6 bases). Germline CDR1 and CDR2: LNHDA and SQIVND (reference sequence). CDR3 length: 14 residues. V lost 7 bases and J lost 4, with 14 bases in between. CDR3 amino acids: CASTGQSINQPQHF. DNA of the CDR3: TGTGCCAGTACCGGACAGTCTATTAATCAGCCCCAGCATTTT.

V usage is TRBV14 and J usage is TRBJ1-1, with 8 bases matching TRBD1. This CDR3 has 17 residues. Trimming removed 0 bases from V and 5 bases from J; junction bases left unmatched: 11. In germline, CDR1 is SGHDN, CDR2 FVKESK. The CDR3 is CASSQDYPRQGRTEAFF. The CDR3 nucleotides read TGTGCCAGCAGCCAAGACTATCCCCGACAGGGGAGGACTGAAGCTTTCTTT.